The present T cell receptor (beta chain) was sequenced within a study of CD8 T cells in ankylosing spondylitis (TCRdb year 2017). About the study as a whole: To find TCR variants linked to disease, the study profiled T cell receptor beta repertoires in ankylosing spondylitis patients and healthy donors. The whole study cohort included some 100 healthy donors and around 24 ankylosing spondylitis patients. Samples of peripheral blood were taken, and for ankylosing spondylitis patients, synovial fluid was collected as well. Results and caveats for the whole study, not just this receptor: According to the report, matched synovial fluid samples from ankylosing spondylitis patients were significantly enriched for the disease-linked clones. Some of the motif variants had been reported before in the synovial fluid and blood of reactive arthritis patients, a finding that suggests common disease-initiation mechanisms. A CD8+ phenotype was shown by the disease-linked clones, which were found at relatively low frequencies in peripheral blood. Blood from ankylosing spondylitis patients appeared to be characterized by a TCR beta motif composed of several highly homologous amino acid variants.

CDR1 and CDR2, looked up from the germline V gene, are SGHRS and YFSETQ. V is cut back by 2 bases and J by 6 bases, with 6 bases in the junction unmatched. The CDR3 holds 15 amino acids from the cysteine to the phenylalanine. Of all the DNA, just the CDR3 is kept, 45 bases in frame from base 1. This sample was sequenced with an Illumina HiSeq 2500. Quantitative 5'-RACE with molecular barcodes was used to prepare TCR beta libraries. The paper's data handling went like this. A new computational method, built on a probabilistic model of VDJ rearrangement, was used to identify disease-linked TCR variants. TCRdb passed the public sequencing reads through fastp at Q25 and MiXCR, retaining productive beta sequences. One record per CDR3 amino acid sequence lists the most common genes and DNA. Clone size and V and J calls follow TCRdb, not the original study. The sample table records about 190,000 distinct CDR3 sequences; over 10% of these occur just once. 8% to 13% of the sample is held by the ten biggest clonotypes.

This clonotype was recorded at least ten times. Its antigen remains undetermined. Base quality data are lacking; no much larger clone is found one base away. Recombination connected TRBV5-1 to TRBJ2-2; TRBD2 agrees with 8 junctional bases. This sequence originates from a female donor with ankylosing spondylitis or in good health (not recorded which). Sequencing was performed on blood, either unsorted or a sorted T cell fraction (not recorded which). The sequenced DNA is TGCGCCAGCAGCTTCCAGCGGGAGTATCCCGGGGAGCTGTTTTTT. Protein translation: CASSFQREYPGELFF.